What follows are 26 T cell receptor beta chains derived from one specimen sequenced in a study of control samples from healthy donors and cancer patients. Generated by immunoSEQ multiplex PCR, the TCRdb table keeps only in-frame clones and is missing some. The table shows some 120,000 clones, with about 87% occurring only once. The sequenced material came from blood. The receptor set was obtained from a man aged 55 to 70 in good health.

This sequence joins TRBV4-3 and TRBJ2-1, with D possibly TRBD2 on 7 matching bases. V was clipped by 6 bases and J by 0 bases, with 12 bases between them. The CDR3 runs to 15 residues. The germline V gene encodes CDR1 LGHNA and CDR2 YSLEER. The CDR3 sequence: CASSRGGGSYNEQFF. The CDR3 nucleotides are TGCGCCAGCAGTAGGGGGGGAGGCTCCTACAATGAGCAGTTCTTC.

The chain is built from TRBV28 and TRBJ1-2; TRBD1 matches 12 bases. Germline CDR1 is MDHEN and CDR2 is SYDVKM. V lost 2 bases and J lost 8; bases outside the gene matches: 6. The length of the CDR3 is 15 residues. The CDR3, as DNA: TGTGCCAGCAGTTTAAGCGGGACAGGGGGCGGAGGCTACACCTTC. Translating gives CASSLSGTGGGGYTF.

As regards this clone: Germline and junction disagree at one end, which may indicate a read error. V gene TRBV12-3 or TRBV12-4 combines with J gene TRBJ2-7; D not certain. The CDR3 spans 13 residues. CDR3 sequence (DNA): TGTGCCAGCAGTTTTGCAGACTCCCACGAGCAGTACTTC. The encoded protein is CASSFADSHEQYF.

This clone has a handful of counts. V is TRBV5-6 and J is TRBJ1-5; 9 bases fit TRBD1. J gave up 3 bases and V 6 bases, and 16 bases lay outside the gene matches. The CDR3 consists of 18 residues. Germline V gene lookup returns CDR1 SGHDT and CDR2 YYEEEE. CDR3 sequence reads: CASNQSLPWTGDNQPQHF. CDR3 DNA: TGTGCCAGCAACCAGTCGCTCCCTTGGACAGGGGACAATCAGCCCCAGCATTTT.

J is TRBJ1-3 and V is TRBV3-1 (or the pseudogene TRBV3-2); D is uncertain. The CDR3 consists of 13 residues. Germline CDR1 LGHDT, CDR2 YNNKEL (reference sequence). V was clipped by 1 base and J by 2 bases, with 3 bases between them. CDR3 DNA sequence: TGTGCCAGCAGCCAAGTGGCTGGAAACACCATATATTTT. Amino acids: CASSQVAGNTIYF.

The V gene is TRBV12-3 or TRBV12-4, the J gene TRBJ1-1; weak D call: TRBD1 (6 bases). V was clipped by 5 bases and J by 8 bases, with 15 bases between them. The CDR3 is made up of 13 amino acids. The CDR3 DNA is TGTGCCAGCAGTCATGGACAGATGGTCGAAGCTTTCTTT. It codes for CASSHGQMVEAFF.

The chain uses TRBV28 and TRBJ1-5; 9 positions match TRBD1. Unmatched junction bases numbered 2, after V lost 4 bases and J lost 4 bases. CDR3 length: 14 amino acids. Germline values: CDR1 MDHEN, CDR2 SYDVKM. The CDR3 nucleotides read TGTGCCAGCAGTTGGACAGGGGTAAATCAGCCCCAGCATTTT. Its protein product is CASSWTGVNQPQHF.

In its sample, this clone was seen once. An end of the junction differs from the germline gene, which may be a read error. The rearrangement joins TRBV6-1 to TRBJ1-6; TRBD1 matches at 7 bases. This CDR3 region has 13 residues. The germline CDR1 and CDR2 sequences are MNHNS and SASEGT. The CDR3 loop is CASIEQGSSPLHF. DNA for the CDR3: TGTGCCAGCATTGAACAGGGGAGTTCACCCCTCCACTTT.

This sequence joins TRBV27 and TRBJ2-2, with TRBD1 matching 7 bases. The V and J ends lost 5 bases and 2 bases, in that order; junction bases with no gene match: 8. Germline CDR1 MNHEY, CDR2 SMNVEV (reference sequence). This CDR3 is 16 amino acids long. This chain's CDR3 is CASSGSTGINTGELFF. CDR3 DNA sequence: TGTGCCAGCAGTGGATCGACAGGGATAAACACCGGGGAGCTGTTTTTT.

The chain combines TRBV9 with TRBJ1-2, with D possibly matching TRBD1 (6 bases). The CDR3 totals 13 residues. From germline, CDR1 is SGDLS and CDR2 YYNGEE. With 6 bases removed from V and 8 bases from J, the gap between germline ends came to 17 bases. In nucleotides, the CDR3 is TGTGCCAGCACCCAAACAGGGATGTGGGGCTACACCTTC. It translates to CASTQTGMWGYTF.

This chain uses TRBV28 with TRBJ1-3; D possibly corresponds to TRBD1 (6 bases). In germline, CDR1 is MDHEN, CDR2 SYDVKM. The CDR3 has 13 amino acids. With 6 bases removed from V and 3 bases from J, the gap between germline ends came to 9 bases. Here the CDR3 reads CASSTGIGNTIYF. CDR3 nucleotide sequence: TGTGCCAGCAGCACAGGGATTGGAAACACCATATATTTT. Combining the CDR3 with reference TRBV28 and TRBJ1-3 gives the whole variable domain DVKVTQSSRYLVKRTGEKVFLECVQDMDHENMFWYRQDPGLGLRLIYFSYDVKMKEKGDIPEGYSVSREKKERFSLILESASTNQTSMYLCASSTGIGNTIYFGEGSWLTVV.

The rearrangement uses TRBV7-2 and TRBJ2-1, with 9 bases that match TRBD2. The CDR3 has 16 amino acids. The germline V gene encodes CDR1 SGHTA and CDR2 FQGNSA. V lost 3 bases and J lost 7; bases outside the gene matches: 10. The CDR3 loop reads CASSLMGLASGNEQFF. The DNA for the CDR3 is TGTGCCAGCAGCTTGATGGGACTAGCATCGGGGAATGAGCAGTTCTTC.

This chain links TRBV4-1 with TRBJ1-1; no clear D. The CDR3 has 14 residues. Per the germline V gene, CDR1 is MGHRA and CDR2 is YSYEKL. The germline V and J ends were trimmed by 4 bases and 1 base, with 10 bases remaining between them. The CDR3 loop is CASSLGTPNTEAFF. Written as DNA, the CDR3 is TGCGCCAGCAGCCTTGGAACTCCGAACACTGAAGCTTTCTTT.

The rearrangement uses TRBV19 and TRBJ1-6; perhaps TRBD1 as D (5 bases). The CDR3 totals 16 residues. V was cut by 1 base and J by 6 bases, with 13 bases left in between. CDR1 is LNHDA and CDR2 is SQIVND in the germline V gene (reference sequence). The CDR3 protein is CASSIGRQPSNSPLHF. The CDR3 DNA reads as TGTGCCAGTAGTATAGGCCGACAGCCTTCTAATTCACCCCTCCACTTT.

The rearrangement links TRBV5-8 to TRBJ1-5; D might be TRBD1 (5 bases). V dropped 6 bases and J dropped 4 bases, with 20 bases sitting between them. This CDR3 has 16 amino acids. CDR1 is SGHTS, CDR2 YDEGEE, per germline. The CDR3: CASNNRDSLLNQPQHF. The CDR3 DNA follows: TGTGCCAGCAACAACCGTGACAGCCTGCTTAATCAGCCCCAGCATTTT.

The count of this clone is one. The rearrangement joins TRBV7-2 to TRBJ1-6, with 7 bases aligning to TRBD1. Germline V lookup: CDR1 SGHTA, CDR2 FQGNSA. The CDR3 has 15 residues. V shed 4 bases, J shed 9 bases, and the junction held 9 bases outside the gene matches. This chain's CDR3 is CASSSTTGVGSPLHF. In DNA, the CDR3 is TGTGCCAGCAGCTCTACAACAGGGGTAGGTTCACCCCTCCACTTT.

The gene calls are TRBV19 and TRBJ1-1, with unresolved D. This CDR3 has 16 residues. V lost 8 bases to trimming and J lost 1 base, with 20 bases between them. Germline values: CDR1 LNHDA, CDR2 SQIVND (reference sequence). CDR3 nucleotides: TGTGCCAGTCGGAATCCTAAGGCAGCCTCGAACACTGAAGCTTTCTTT. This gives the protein CASRNPKAASNTEAFF.

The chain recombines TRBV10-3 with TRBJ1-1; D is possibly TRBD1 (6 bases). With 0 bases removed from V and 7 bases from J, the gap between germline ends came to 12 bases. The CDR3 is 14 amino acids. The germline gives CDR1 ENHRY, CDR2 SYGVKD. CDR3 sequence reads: CAISESIGDNEAFF. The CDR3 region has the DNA TGTGCCATCAGTGAGTCAATCGGGGACAATGAAGCTTTCTTT.

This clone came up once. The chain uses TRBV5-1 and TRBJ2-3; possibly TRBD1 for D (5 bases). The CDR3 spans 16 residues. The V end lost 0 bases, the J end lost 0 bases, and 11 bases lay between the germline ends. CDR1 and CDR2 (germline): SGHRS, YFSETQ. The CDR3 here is CASSLGQGPSTDTQYF. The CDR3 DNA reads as TGCGCCAGCAGCTTGGGGCAGGGCCCTAGCACAGATACGCAGTATTTT. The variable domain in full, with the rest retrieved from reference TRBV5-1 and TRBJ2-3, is KAGVTQTPRYLIKTRGQQVTLSCSPISGHRSVSWYQQTPGQGLQFLFEYFSETQRNKGNFPGRFSGRQFSNSRSEMNVSTLELGDSALYLCASSLGQGPSTDTQYFGPGTRLTVL.

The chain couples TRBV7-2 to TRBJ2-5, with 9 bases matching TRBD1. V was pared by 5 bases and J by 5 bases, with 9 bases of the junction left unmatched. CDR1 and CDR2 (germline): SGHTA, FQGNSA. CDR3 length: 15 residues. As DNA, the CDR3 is TGTGCCAGCAGCCCGCCGGCCGGGACAGGGGAGACCCAGTACTTC. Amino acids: CASSPPAGTGETQYF.

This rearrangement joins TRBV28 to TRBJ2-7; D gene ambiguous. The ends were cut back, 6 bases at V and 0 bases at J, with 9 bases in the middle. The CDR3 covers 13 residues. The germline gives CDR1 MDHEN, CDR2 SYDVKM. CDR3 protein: CASRETASYEQYF. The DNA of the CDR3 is TGTGCCAGCAGGGAAACGGCCTCCTACGAGCAGTACTTC.

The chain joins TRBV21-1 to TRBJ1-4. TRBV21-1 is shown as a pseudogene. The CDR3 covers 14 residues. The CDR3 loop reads CASSKELWREKLFF. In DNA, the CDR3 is TGTGCCAGCAGCAAGGAGTTGTGGAGGGAAAAACTGTTTTTT.

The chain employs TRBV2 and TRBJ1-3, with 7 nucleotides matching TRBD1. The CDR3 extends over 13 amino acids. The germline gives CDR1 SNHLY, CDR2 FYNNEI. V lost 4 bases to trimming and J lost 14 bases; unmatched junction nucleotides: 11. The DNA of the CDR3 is TGTGCCAGCAGTGGAGCCGAGACAGGGCTTCTATATTTT. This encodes CASSGAETGLLYF.

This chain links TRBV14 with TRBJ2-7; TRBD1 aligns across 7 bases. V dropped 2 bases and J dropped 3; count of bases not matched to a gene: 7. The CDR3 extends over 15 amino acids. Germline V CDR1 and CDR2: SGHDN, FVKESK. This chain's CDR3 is CASSQPGQTRYEQYF. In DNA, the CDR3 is TGTGCCAGCAGCCAACCGGGACAGACCCGCTACGAGCAGTACTTC.

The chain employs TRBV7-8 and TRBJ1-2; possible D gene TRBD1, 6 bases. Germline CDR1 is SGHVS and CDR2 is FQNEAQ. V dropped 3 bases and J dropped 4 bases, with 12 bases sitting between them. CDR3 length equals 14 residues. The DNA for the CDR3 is TGTGCCAGCAGCTTGGAACAGGGAGTCTATGGCTACACCTTC. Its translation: CASSLEQGVYGYTF.

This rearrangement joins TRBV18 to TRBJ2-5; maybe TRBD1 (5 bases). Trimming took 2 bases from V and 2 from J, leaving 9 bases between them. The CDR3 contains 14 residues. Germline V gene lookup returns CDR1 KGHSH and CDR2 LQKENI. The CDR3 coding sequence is TGTGCCAGCTCACCAACGACAGTACAAGAGACCCAGTACTTC. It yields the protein CASSPTTVQETQYF.